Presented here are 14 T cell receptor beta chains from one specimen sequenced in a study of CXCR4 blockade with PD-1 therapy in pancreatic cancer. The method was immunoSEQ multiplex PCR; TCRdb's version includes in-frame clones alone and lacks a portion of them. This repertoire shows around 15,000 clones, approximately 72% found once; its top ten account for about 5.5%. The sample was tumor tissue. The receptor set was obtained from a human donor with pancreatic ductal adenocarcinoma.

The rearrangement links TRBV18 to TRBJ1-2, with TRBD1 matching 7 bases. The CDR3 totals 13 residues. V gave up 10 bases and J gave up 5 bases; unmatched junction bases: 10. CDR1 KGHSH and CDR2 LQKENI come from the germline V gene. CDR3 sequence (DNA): TGTGCCAACTCTCCAGGGGGAGGTTATGGCTACACCTTC. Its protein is CANSPGGGYGYTF.

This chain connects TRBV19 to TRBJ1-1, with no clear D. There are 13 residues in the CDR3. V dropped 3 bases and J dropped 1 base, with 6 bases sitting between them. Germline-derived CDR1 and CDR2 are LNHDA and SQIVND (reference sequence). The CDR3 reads CASSMLENTEAFF. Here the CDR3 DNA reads TGTGCCAGTAGTATGCTAGAGAACACTGAAGCTTTCTTT.

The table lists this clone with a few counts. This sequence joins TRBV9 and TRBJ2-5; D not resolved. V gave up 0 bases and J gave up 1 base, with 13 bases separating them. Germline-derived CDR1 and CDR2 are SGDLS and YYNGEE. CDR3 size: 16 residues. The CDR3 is CASSVEGVAPQETQYF. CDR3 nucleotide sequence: TGTGCCAGCAGCGTAGAAGGAGTGGCGCCCCAAGAGACCCAGTACTTC.

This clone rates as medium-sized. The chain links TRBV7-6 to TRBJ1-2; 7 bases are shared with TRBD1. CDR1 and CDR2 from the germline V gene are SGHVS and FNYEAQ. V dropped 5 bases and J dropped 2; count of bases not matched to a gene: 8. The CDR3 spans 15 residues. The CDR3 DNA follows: TGTGCCAGCAGCCCTCAGGGGGGTGCAAACTATGGCTACACCTTC. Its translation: CASSPQGGANYGYTF. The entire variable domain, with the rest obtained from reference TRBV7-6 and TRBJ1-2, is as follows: GAGVSQSPRYKVTKRGQDVALRCDPISGHVSLYWYRQALGQGPEFLTYFNYEAQQDKSGLPNDRFSAERPEGSISTLTIQRTEQRDSAMYRCASSPQGGANYGYTFGSGTRLTVV.

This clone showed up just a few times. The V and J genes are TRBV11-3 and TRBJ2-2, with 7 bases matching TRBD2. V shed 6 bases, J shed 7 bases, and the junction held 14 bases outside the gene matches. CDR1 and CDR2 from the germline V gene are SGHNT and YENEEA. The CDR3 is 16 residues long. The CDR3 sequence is CASSLMNPGRGGELFF. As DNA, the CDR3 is TGTGCCAGCAGTTTAATGAACCCGGGGAGGGGCGGGGAGCTGTTTTTT.

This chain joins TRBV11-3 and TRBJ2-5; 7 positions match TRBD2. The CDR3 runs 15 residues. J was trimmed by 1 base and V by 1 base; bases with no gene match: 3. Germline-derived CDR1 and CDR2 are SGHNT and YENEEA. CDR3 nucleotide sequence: TGTGCCAGCAGCTTAGGAGCTAGCGGCCAAGAGACCCAGTACTTC. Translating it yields CASSLGASGQETQYF.

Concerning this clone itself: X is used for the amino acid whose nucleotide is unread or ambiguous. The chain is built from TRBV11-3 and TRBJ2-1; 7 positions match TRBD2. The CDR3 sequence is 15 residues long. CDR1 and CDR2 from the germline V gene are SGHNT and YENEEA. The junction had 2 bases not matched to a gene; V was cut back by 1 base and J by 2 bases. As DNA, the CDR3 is TGTGCCAGCAGCTTAGWGGGAGGGCCCTACAATGAGCAGTTCTTC. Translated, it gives CASSLXGGPYNEQFF.

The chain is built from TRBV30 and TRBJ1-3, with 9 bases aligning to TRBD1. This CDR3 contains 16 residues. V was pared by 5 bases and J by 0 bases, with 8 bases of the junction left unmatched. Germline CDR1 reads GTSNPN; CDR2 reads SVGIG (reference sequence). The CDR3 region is CAWDSGQGNSGNTIYF. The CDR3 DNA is TGTGCCTGGGACTCGGGACAGGGAAACTCTGGAAACACCATATATTTT.

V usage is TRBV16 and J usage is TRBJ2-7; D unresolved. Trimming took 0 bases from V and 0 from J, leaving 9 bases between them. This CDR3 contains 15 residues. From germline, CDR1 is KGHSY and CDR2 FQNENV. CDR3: CASSQSSQDSYEQYF. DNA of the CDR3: TGTGCCAGCAGCCAATCGAGTCAGGACTCCTACGAGCAGTACTTC.

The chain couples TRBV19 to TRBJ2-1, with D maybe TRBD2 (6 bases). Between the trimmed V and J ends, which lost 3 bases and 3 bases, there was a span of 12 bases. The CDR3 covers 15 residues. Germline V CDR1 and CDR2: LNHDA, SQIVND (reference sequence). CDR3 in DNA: TGTGCCAGTAGTATGACTTTAGCGGTCTACAATGAGCAGTTCTTC. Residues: CASSMTLAVYNEQFF.

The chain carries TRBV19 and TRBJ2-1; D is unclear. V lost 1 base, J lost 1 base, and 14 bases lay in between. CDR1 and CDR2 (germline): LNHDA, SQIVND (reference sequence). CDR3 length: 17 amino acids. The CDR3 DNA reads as TGTGCCAGTAGTATAGTTGGCGGCCAAGGGTCCTACAATGAGCAGTTCTTC. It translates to CASSIVGGQGSYNEQFF.

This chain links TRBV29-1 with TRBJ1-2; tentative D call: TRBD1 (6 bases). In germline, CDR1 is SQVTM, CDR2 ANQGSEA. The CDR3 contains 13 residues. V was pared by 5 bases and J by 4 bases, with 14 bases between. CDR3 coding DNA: TGCAGCGTTTTCTGGGACATGCCCTATGGCTACACCTTC. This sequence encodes CSVFWDMPYGYTF.

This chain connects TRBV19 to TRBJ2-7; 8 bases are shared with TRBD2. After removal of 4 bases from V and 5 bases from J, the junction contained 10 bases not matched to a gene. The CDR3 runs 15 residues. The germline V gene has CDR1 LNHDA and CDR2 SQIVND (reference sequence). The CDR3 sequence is CASSTQREPVHEQYF. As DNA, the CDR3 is TGTGCCAGTAGTACCCAGCGGGAGCCCGTCCACGAGCAGTACTTC.

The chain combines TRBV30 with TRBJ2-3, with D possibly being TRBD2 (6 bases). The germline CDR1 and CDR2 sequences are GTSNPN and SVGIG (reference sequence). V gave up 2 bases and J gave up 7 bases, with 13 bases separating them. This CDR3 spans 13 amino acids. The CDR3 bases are TGTGCCTGGAGTTTGGCGGGACTGCATACGCAGTATTTT. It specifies CAWSLAGLHTQYF.